Detailed here is one T cell receptor beta chain. Per the authors' pipeline: Quantification of nucleated cells was approximated via reference gene primer amplification. TCRdb keeps only in-frame clones here, not all; method: immunoSEQ multiplex PCR. The V and J calls and clone size were taken over from that table, and D and trimming were inferred from the DNA. The sample includes 45,000 to 55,000 clones, about 87% of them seen just once. The data were obtained in a study of blood T cell repertoires in COVID-19. In the study overall: PBMCs, B-cell-depleted T cells, or T cells provided the cDNA or gDNA that made up the material.

This CDR3 has 11 amino acids. This clonotype originated in a human donor in a cohort sampled during active COVID-19. The chain carries TRBV21-1 and TRBJ1-2. TRBV21-1 is listed as a pseudogene. Sequencing was done on a sample of peripheral blood. The CDR3 bases are TGTGCCAGTCCCGGGGGTTATGGCTACACCTTC. Amino acids: CASPGGYGYTF.